The T cell receptor beta chain described here comes from a study of cytomegalovirus exposure and HLA in healthy donors. Whole-study findings and limits: High specificity and sensitivity for cytomegalovirus status were reported for the classifier. By HLA locus, TCR association rates varied in a later analysis, with DRB1 showing the most and HLA-C the fewest. V segments that were indistinguishable, TRBV6-2 and TRBV6-3 among them, were omitted from analysis.

Use of 60 Vbeta and 13 Jbeta primers characterized the PCR. Here immunoSEQ multiplex PCR was the method, and the copy in TCRdb shows in-frame clones only, minus some. This table holds roughly 150,000 clones, roughly 80% found once. Germline V gene sequence: CDR1 MGHRA, CDR2 YSYEKL. This CDR3 comprises 13 residues. The germline V and J ends were trimmed by 1 base and 7 bases, with 8 bases remaining between them. As concerns this clone: What it binds is not known.

The source is a man aged 18-30 years in good health and CMV-seropositive. Material: PBMCs. The chain uses TRBV4-1 and TRBJ2-1, with no clear D. CDR3 DNA sequence: TGCGCCAGCAGCCAAGTATTTGCGAATGAGCAGTTCTTC. Translated, it gives CASSQVFANEQFF.